This is a list of T cell receptor beta chains from one sample in a study of response to subunit inactivated influenza vaccine. TCRdb re-called the RT-PCR reads with MiXCR, one entry per CDR3 protein. The sample holds 300,000 to 350,000 distinct CDR3 sequences, approximately 23% seen once. The material sequenced was PBMCs from blood, taken roughly 20 months after vaccination. These receptors all stem from a man between 50 and 75 years old who received an inactivated influenza vaccine. The CDR3 runs from the conserved cysteine through the conserved F or W. The order of the fields is V gene, clone size, D gene, J gene, CDR3 protein, CDR3 DNA. A D gene is named only where the DNA matches it firmly. The size of a clone is reported for some rows only, either as once, few or many, or as a class for expanded clones.

V: TRBV30; size: few; D: -; J: TRBJ1-1; CDR3: CAWSVSQGPTEAFF; DNA: TGTGCCTGGAGTGTATCCCAGGGCCCCACTGAAGCTTTCTTT
V: TRBV27; size: many; D: -; J: TRBJ1-1; CDR3: CASSLGGSPEAFF; DNA: TGTGCCAGCAGTTTGGGCGGTAGCCCTGAAGCTTTCTTT
V: TRBV27; size: -; D: -; J: TRBJ2-7; CDR3: CASRTTEPTLEQYF; DNA: TGTGCCAGCAGAACGACAGAGCCTACGTTGGAGCAGTACTTC
V: TRBV5-5; size: few; D: -; J: TRBJ1-2; CDR3: CASSWQWLSTNYGYTF; DNA: TGTGCCAGCAGCTGGCAGTGGTTGAGTACAAACTATGGCTACACCTTC
V: TRBV9; size: -; D: -; J: TRBJ1-6; CDR3: CASIVPGHFFSWDNSPLHF; DNA: TGTGCCAGCATCGTACCGGGACACTTCTTCTCCTGGGATAATTCACCCCTCCACTTT
V: TRBV11-1; size: few; D: TRBD1; J: TRBJ2-2; CDR3: CASSLRTGAGELFF; DNA: TGTGCCAGCAGCTTGAGGACAGGGGCCGGGGAGCTGTTTTTT
V: TRBV29-1; size: -; D: TRBD2; J: TRBJ2-7; CDR3: CSVRGGASYEQYF; DNA: TGCAGCGTTCGGGGGGGCGCCTCCTACGAGCAGTACTTC
V: TRBV18; size: -; D: -; J: TRBJ2-2; CDR3: CASSRRGPSGSNTGELFF; DNA: TGTGCCAGCTCCCGCAGGGGGCCTAGCGGGTCGAACACCGGGGAGCTGTTTTTT
V: TRBV7-2; size: -; D: TRBD1; J: TRBJ1-4; CDR3: CASSLVYRGGDEKLFF; DNA: TGTGCCAGCAGCTTAGTGTACAGGGGTGGAGATGAAAAACTGTTTTTT
V: TRBV7-2; size: few; D: -; J: TRBJ1-2; CDR3: CASSLADQSYGYTF; DNA: TGTGCCAGCAGCTTAGCGGACCAGAGCTATGGCTACACCTTC
V: TRBV3-1; size: many; D: -; J: TRBJ1-2; CDR3: CASSQGTEMLLFGYTF; DNA: TGTGCCAGCAGCCAAGGGACAGAAATGCTTTTATTCGGCTACACCTTC
V: TRBV12-3/TRBV12-4; size: few; D: -; J: TRBJ2-2; CDR3: CASTRVGTTPGELFF; DNA: TGTGCCAGCACCCGGGTAGGGACGACACCGGGGGAGCTGTTTTTT
V: TRBV20-1; size: few; D: TRBD2; J: TRBJ2-1; CDR3: CSATGGPGNEQFF; DNA: TGCAGTGCTACGGGGGGGCCGGGCAATGAGCAGTTCTTC
V: TRBV5-5; size: few; D: -; J: TRBJ2-3; CDR3: CASSYPIPNKDTQYF; DNA: TGTGCCAGCAGCTACCCGATACCGAATAAAGATACGCAGTATTTT
V: TRBV5-4; size: few; D: TRBD1; J: TRBJ1-1; CDR3: CASSFPLTGGRTEAFF; DNA: TGTGCCAGCAGCTTCCCTCTCACAGGGGGGCGGACTGAAGCTTTCTTT
V: TRBV4-3; size: -; D: -; J: TRBJ1-1; CDR3: CASSQGRTLAPEAFF; DNA: TGCGCCAGCAGCCAGGGGAGGACACTCGCTCCTGAAGCTTTCTTT
V: TRBV9; size: few; D: -; J: TRBJ2-2; CDR3: CASSLAIAGELFF; DNA: TGTGCCAGCAGCCTCGCGATTGCCGGGGAGCTGTTTTTT
V: TRBV7-7; size: few; D: -; J: TRBJ2-3; CDR3: CASSLEVGLADTQYF; DNA: TGTGCTAGCAGCTTAGAAGTGGGGCTGGCAGATACGCAGTATTTT
V: TRBV6-5; size: -; D: TRBD2; J: TRBJ2-3; CDR3: CASSYSGHTQYF; DNA: TGTGCCAGCAGTTATAGCGGGCATACGCAGTATTTT
V: TRBV20-1; size: -; D: TRBD2; J: TRBJ2-5; CDR3: CSASRRGAGGETQYF; DNA: TGCAGTGCTAGCAGGAGGGGGGCGGGAGGAGAGACCCAGTACTTC
V: TRBV20-1; size: -; D: -; J: TRBJ2-2; CDR3: CSAHSAGNTGELFF; DNA: TGCAGTGCCCACTCCGCGGGGAACACCGGGGAGCTGTTTTTT
V: TRBV12-3/TRBV12-4; size: few; D: TRBD1; J: TRBJ1-5; CDR3: CASSPQPGQGNQPQHF; DNA: TGTGCCAGCAGCCCCCAACCGGGACAGGGCAATCAGCCCCAGCATTTT
V: TRBV20-1; size: -; D: TRBD1; J: TRBJ1-1; CDR3: CSARPPTTGPNTEAFF; DNA: TGCAGTGCTAGACCACCGACGACAGGGCCGAACACTGAAGCTTTCTTT
V: TRBV9; size: few; D: TRBD1; J: TRBJ1-2; CDR3: CASSVAGGGQGYGYTF; DNA: TGTGCCAGCAGCGTCGCCGGGGGGGGACAGGGCTATGGCTACACCTTC
V: TRBV5-4; size: -; D: -; J: TRBJ2-1; CDR3: CATRTVGEQFF; DNA: TGTGCCACCAGGACAGTTGGGGAGCAGTTCTTC
V: TRBV2; size: -; D: -; J: TRBJ1-2; CDR3: CASSGLGADGGYTF; DNA: TGTGCCAGCAGTGGTCTGGGGGCTGATGGCGGCTACACCTTC
V: TRBV30; size: few; D: -; J: TRBJ1-5; CDR3: CAWSVGFGNQPQHF; DNA: TGTGCCTGGAGCGTAGGGTTCGGCAATCAGCCCCAGCATTTT
V: TRBV10-3; size: -; D: -; J: TRBJ2-5; CDR3: CAISEIGGGETQYF; DNA: TGTGCCATCAGTGAGATAGGGGGAGGAGAGACCCAGTACTTC
V: TRBV11-2; size: few; D: -; J: TRBJ2-1; CDR3: CASSLEREQFF; DNA: TGTGCCAGCAGCTTAGAAAGGGAGCAGTTCTTC
V: TRBV10-3; size: -; D: -; J: TRBJ2-7; CDR3: CAISGHDDGAAYEQYF; DNA: TGTGCCATCAGTGGTCACGACGACGGGGCAGCCTACGAGCAGTACTTC
V: TRBV7-9; size: many; D: -; J: TRBJ1-2; CDR3: CASSLMGRHGYTF; DNA: TGTGCCAGCAGCTTAATGGGGCGACATGGCTACACCTTC
V: TRBV6-2/TRBV6-3; size: -; D: -; J: TRBJ1-1; CDR3: CASSLGGVRTEAFF; DNA: TGTGCCAGCAGTTTAGGGGGGGTACGCACTGAAGCTTTCTTT
V: TRBV6-6; size: -; D: -; J: TRBJ2-1; CDR3: CASSVGENEQFF; DNA: TGTGCCAGCAGTGTGGGGGAGAATGAGCAGTTCTTC
V: TRBV12-3/TRBV12-4; size: few; D: -; J: TRBJ1-2; CDR3: CASSPVGLHYGYTF; DNA: TGTGCCAGCAGTCCGGTAGGGCTCCACTATGGCTACACCTTC
V: TRBV5-1; size: -; D: -; J: TRBJ1-3; CDR3: CASSLGQYSGNTIYF; DNA: TGCGCCAGCAGCTTGGGTCAGTACTCTGGAAACACCATATATTTT
V: TRBV2; size: -; D: -; J: TRBJ2-1; CDR3: CASSTRGPQFF; DNA: TGTGCCAGCAGTACCAGGGGCCCGCAGTTCTTC
V: TRBV20-1; size: -; D: -; J: TRBJ1-4; CDR3: CSATNKGQAEKLFF; DNA: TGCAGTGCTACCAATAAGGGGCAGGCGGAAAAACTGTTTTTT
V: TRBV23-1; size: -; D: -; J: TRBJ2-3; CDR3: CASSQREGRGDTQYF; DNA: TGCGCCAGCAGTCAACGAGAAGGGAGAGGGGATACGCAGTATTTT
V: TRBV6-1; size: few; D: -; J: TRBJ2-1; CDR3: CASTGRGGIYNEQFF; DNA: TGTGCCAGCACTGGGAGGGGGGGCATCTACAATGAGCAGTTCTTC
V: TRBV15; size: few; D: -; J: TRBJ1-4; CDR3: CATSRAPPATNEKLFF; DNA: TGTGCCACCAGCAGAGCTCCTCCCGCAACTAATGAAAAACTGTTTTTT
V: TRBV7-2; size: -; D: -; J: TRBJ2-7; CDR3: CASSQKTGTYEQYF; DNA: TGTGCCAGCAGCCAAAAAACAGGGACCTACGAGCAGTACTTC